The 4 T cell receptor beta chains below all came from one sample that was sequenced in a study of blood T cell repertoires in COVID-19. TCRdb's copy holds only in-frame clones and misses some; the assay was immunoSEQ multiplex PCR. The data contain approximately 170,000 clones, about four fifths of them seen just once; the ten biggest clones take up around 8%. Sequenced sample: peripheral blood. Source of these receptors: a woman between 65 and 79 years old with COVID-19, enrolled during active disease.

The CDR3 loop is CATSRDLSEPQHF. CDR3 DNA: TGTGCCACCAGCAGAGATCTATCGGAGCCCCAGCATTTT. This chain uses TRBV15 with TRBJ1-5, with unresolved D. This CDR3 has 13 residues. The germline V gene encodes CDR1 LNHNV and CDR2 YYDKDF (reference sequence). Trimming shortened V by 0 bases and J by 8 bases, and 8 bases separated the two germline ends.

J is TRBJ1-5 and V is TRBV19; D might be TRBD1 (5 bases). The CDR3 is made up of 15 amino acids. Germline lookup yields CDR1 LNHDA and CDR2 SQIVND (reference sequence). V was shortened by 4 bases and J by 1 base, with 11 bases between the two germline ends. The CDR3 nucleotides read TGTGCCAGTAGTACAACGGGACTCAGCAATCAGCCCCAGCATTTT. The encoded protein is CASSTTGLSNQPQHF.

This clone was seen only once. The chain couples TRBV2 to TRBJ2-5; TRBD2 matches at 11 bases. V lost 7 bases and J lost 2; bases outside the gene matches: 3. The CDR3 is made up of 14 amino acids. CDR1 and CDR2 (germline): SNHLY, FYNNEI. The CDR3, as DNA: TGTGCCAGCAATAGACTAGCGGGACAAGAGACCCAGTACTTC. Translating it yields CASNRLAGQETQYF.

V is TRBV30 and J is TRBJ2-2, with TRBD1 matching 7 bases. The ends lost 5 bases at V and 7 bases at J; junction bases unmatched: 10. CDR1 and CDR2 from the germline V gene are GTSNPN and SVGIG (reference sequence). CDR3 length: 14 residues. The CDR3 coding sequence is TGTGCCTGGTACCCAGGGGGATTGGGCGGGGAGCTGTTTTTT. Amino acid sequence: CAWYPGGLGGELFF.